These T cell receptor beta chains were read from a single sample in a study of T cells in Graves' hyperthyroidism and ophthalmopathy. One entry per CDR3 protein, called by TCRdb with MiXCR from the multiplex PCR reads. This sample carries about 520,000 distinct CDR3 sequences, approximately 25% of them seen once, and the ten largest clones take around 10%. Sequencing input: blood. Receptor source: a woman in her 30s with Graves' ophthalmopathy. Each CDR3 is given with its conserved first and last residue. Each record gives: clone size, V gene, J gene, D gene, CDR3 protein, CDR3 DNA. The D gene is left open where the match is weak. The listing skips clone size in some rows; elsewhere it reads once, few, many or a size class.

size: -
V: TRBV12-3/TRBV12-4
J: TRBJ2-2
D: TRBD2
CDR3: CASRPRLAGRTGELFF
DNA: TGTGCCAGCCGGCCGAGACTAGCGGGCAGGACCGGGGAGCTGTTTTTT

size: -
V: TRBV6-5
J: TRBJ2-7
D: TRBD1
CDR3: CASSSGGAGFYEQYF
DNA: TGTGCCAGCAGTTCAGGGGGCGCGGGATTCTACGAGCAGTACTTC

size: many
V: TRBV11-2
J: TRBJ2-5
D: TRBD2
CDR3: CASSTRLAGEETQYF
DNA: TGTGCCAGCAGCACGCGACTAGCGGGGGAAGAGACCCAGTACTTC

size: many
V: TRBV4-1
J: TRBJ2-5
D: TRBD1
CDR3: CASSQPRQGVGETQYF
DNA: TGCGCCAGCAGCCAGCCTAGACAGGGGGTTGGGGAGACCCAGTACTTC

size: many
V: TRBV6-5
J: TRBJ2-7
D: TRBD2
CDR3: CASTPGERGGREQYF
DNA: TGTGCCAGCACCCCAGGGGAGCGGGGGGGCAGGGAGCAGTACTTC

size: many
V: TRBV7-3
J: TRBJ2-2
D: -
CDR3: CASSSAVTTNTGELFF
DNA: TGTGCCAGCAGCTCGGCCGTAACGACGAACACCGGGGAGCTGTTTTTT

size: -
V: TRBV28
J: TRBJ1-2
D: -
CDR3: CATEGRNYGYTF
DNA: TGTGCCACCGAGGGACGGAACTATGGCTACACCTTC

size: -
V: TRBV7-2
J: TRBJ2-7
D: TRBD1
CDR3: CASSLGPGQTYEQYF
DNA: TGTGCCAGCAGCTTAGGGCCGGGACAGACCTACGAGCAGTACTTC

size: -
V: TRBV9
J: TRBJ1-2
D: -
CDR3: CASSVEARAPYGYTF
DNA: TGTGCCAGCAGCGTAGAAGCTCGAGCTCCCTATGGCTACACCTTC

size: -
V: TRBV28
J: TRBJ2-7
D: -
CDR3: CASSELPGTYEQYF
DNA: TGTGCCAGCAGTGAACTGCCAGGGACCTACGAGCAGTACTTC

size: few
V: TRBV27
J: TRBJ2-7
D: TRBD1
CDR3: CAKLDRGLGEQYF
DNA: TGTGCCAAGCTAGACAGGGGTTTGGGCGAGCAGTACTTC

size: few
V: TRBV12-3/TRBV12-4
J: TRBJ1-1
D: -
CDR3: CASTSLRDATQTEAFF
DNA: TGTGCCAGCACTTCCCTCCGGGACGCAACACAGACTGAAGCTTTCTTT

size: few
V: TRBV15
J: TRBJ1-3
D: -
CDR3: CATSREGTVSGNTIYF
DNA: TGTGCCACCAGCAGAGAAGGGACTGTCTCTGGAAACACCATATATTTT

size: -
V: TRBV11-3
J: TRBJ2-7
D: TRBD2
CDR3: CASSLSGGGDYEQYF
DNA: TGTGCCAGCAGCCTAAGCGGGGGGGGTGACTACGAGCAGTACTTC

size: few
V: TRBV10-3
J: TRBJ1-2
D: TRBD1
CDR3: CAISDHRGGHYGYTF
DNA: TGTGCCATCAGTGATCACAGGGGTGGGCACTATGGCTACACCTTC

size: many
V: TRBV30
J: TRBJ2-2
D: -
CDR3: CAWSVLRTGELFF
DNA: TGTGCCTGGAGTGTACTCCGGACCGGGGAGCTGTTTTTT

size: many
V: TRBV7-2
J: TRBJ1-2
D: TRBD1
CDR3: CASSPTGGEGYGYTF
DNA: TGTGCCAGCAGCCCGACAGGGGGCGAGGGATATGGCTACACCTTC

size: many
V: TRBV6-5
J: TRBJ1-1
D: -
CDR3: CASSYKTGHTEAFF
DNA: TGTGCCAGCAGTTACAAAACAGGGCACACTGAAGCTTTCTTT

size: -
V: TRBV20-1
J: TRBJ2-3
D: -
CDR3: CSARPWTVSDTQYF
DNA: TGCAGTGCTAGGCCCTGGACAGTCAGCGATACGCAGTATTTT

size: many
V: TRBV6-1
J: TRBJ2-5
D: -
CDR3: CASNPGPDGTQYF
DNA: TGTGCCAGCAACCCGGGGCCTGATGGGACCCAGTACTTC

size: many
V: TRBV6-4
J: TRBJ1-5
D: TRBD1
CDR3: CASSDPWQGEDNQPQHF
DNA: TGTGCCAGCAGTGACCCTTGGCAGGGGGAAGACAATCAGCCCCAGCATTTT

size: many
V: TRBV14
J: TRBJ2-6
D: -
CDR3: CASSQDFRSSGANVLTF
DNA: TGTGCCAGCAGCCAAGATTTTAGGAGCTCTGGGGCCAACGTCCTGACTTTC

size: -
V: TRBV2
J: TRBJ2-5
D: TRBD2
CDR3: CASSTRLAGAPGGETQDF
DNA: TGTGCCAGCAGTACCCGACTAGCGGGGGCCCCGGGGGGGGAGACCCAGGACTTC

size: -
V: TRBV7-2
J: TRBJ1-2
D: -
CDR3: CASSPDPGHYGYTF
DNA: TGTGCCAGCAGCCCCGATCCCGGACACTATGGCTACACCTTC

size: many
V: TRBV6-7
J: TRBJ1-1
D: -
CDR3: CASRGRGGSTEAFF
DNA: TGTGCCAGCAGGGGCCGGGGGGGGAGCACTGAAGCTTTCTTT

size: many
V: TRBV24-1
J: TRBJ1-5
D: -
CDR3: CATSDPEYSNQPQHF
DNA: TGTGCCACCAGTGACCCCGAGTATAGCAATCAGCCCCAGCATTTT

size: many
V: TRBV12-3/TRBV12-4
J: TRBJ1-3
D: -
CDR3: CASRPRDTNSGNTIYF
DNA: TGTGCCAGCAGACCCCGGGACACCAACTCTGGAAACACCATATATTTT

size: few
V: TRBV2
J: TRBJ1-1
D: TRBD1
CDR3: CASSADRGLLDTEAFF
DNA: TGTGCCAGCAGTGCGGACAGGGGGCTGCTCGACACTGAAGCTTTCTTT

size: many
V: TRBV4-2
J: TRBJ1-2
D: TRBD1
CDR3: CASSQVQQGLSGYTF
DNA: TGTGCCAGCAGCCAAGTCCAACAGGGGCTGAGTGGCTACACCTTC

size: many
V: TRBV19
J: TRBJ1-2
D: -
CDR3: CASSMRWSEGIHYGYTF
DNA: TGTGCCAGTAGTATGCGGTGGTCTGAGGGAATACACTATGGCTACACCTTC

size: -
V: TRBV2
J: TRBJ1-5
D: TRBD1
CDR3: CASSGQGPYQPQHF
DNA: TGTGCCAGCAGCGGACAGGGGCCCTATCAGCCCCAGCATTTT

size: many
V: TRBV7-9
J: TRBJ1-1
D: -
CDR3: CASSRTGGVDTEAFF
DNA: TGTGCCAGCAGTCGTACCGGGGGGGTCGACACTGAAGCTTTCTTT

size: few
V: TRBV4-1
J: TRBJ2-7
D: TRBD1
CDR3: CASSQSFRDRSYEQYF
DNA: TGCGCCAGCAGCCAGAGTTTCCGGGACAGATCCTACGAGCAGTACTTC